The TCR beta chain described here comes from a study of T cell responses to AZD1222 COVID-19 vaccine. General study findings and limits: When two AZD1222 doses had been given, Spike-specific TCR breadth and depth rose. As reported, nearly half of all spike-specific TCRs target variant regions that are unmutated.

Data came from immunoSEQ multiplex PCR; TCRdb stores just in-frame clones and leaves some out. The sample includes about 110,000 clones, about nine tenths seen only once; the top ten take 7.5%. Details on this clone: Its antigen is not identified.

The specimen comprised peripheral blood, sampled on day 0 of AZD1222 vaccination. This TCR derives from an adult in good health.

CDR3 residues: CASTPGGQEGYYEGYTF. The CDR3, as DNA: TGTGCCAGCACCCCCGGAGGACAGGAGGGATACTATGAAGGCTACACCTTC. This sequence joins TRBV4-2 and TRBJ1-2; 7 bases fit TRBD1. Losses at the gene ends were 7 bases for V and 8 bases for J; bases not matched to a gene: 22. The CDR3 consists of 17 residues. Germline V gene sequence: CDR1 LGHNA, CDR2 YNFKEQ.